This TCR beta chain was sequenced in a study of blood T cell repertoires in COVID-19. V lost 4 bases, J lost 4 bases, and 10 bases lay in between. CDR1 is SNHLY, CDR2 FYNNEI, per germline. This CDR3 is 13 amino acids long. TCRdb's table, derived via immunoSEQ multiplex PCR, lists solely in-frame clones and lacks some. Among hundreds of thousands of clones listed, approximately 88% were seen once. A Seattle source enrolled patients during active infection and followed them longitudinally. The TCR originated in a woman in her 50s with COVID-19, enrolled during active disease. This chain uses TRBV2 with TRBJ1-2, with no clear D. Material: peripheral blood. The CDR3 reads CASSARFPYGYTF. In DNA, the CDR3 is TGTGCCAGCAGTGCCAGGTTCCCCTATGGCTACACCTTC.